The clone carrying this T cell receptor beta chain was seen a few times. This record comes from a study of T cell changes during pregnancy in multiple sclerosis. Using immunoSEQ multiplex PCR, the repertoire was profiled, and TCRdb retains in-frame clones only, with some absent. The sample includes tens of thousands of clones, around 90% seen only once; the top ten take approximately 0.71%. Germline V gives CDR1 MNHNS, CDR2 SASEGT. V shed 7 bases and J shed 8 bases, with 11 bases lying between them. CDR3 length: 11 amino acids. This chain links TRBV6-1 with TRBJ1-1; D may be TRBD1 (5 bases). The material sequenced was CD4+ T cells from peripheral blood mononuclear cells, taken before pregnancy. The clonotype comes from a female donor with multiple sclerosis, enrolled in a pregnancy study. This CDR3 is CASNRLQEAFF. The CDR3 bases are TGTGCCAGCAACAGGTTGCAGGAAGCTTTCTTT.